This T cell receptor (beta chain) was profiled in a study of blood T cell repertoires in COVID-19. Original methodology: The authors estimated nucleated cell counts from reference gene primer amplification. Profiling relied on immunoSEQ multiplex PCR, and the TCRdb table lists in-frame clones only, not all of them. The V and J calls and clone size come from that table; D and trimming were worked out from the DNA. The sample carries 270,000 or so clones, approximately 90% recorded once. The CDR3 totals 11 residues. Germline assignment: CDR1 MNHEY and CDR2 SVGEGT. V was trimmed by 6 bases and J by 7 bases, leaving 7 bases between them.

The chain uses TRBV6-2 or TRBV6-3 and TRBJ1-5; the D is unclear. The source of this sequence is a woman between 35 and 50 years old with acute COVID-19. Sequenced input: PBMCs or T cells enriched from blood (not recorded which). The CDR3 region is CASSDGQPQHF. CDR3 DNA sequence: TGTGCCAGCAGCGACGGGCAGCCCCAGCATTTT.